One and the same sample provided the 17 T cell receptor beta chains below, sequenced in a study of blood T cell repertoires in COVID-19. Sequenced by immunoSEQ multiplex PCR; TCRdb stores in-frame clones only, minus some. Of about 300,000 clones listed, about nine tenths are singletons. The sequencing input was PBMCs or T cells enriched from blood (not recorded which). All receptors come from a woman aged 25 to 39 who had recovered from COVID-19.

This clone is a singleton in its sample. The CDR3 is CASSPGAEFYNEQFF. CDR3 bases: TGTGCCAGCAGCCCCGGTGCGGAATTCTACAATGAGCAGTTCTTC. The rearrangement uses TRBV5-6 and TRBJ2-1; D uncertain. The germline V gene encodes CDR1 SGHDT and CDR2 YYEEEE. V lost 4 bases, J lost 3 bases, and 14 bases lay in between. This CDR3 is built from 15 residues.

The chain combines TRBV18 with TRBJ2-1; 7 nucleotides agree with TRBD2. Losses at the gene ends were 1 base for V and 6 bases for J; bases not matched to a gene: 12. CDR1 and CDR2 (germline): KGHSH, LQKENI. The CDR3 runs 17 residues. CDR3 coding DNA: TGTGCCAGCTCACCACAGTGGGCGGGAGCTGGCCGCAATGAGCAGTTCTTC. This gives the protein CASSPQWAGAGRNEQFF.

This clone was counted only a few times. The V call is TRBV6-2 or TRBV6-3, the J call TRBJ1-1, with D hard to call. Looked up from germline, CDR1 is MNHEY and CDR2 is SVGEGT. The germline V and J ends were trimmed by 4 bases and 6 bases, with 12 bases remaining between them. CDR3 length equals 13 residues. This chain's CDR3 is CASSSYSGPEAFF. DNA of the CDR3: TGTGCCAGCAGTTCGTACAGTGGTCCTGAAGCTTTCTTT.

The rearrangement uses TRBV7-3 and TRBJ2-1, with D perhaps TRBD1 (6 bases). CDR3 size: 15 residues. The V and J ends lost 5 bases and 0 bases respectively, with 11 bases between them. Germline lookup yields CDR1 SGHTA and CDR2 FQGTGA. The CDR3 spells CASSLRDTSYNEQFF. The CDR3 DNA reads as TGTGCCAGCAGCCTCCGGGACACCTCCTACAATGAGCAGTTCTTC.

V is TRBV27 and J is TRBJ2-3; 10 bases match TRBD2. V lost 6 bases to trimming and J lost 4 bases; unmatched junction nucleotides: 10. In germline, CDR1 is MNHEY, CDR2 SMNVEV (reference sequence). This CDR3 is 16 amino acids long. The CDR3 loop is CASRDHTSGISDTQYF. CDR3 nucleotide sequence: TGTGCCAGCAGGGACCACACTAGCGGGATCTCAGATACGCAGTATTTT.

This rearrangement joins TRBV7-9 to TRBJ2-1; TRBD2 aligns across 11 bases. V shed 5 bases, J shed 7 bases, and the junction held 7 bases outside the gene matches. Per germline, CDR1 SEHNR and CDR2 FQNEAQ (reference sequence). The CDR3 contains 15 residues. The CDR3 DNA is TGTGCCAGCAGCAAACTAGCGGGAGAGGAGAATGAGCAGTTCTTC. Translated, it gives CASSKLAGEENEQFF.

The V and J genes are TRBV7-2 and TRBJ1-2; 8 bases line up with TRBD1. The V gene's germline CDR1 is SGHTA and CDR2 FQGNSA. After removal of 5 bases from V and 4 bases from J, the junction contained 6 bases not matched to a gene. This CDR3 contains 14 residues. The CDR3 is CASSSGTGAYGYTF. For the CDR3, the DNA is TGTGCCAGCAGCAGCGGGACAGGCGCCTATGGCTACACCTTC.

This clone was recorded only once. The chain employs TRBV7-8 and TRBJ1-1; weak D call: TRBD1 (5 bases). Looked up from germline, CDR1 is SGHVS and CDR2 is FQNEAQ. The CDR3 has 16 amino acids. V was pared by 5 bases and J by 0 bases, with 16 bases between. In nucleotides, the CDR3 is TGTGCCAGCAGCGTTTTAACCGGGACTGTGAACACTGAAGCTTTCTTT. Encoded protein: CASSVLTGTVNTEAFF.

This chain joins TRBV28 and TRBJ2-1; a weak D match, TRBD1 (5 bases). The length of the CDR3 is 14 residues. Trimming took 8 bases from V and 8 from J, leaving 19 bases between them. Germline values: CDR1 MDHEN, CDR2 SYDVKM. CDR3 sequence (DNA): TGTGCCAGCGAAACTAAAGGGGTTGGCGATGAGCAGTTCTTC. Translating gives CASETKGVGDEQFF.

The chain carries TRBV7-2 and TRBJ1-2; 8 nucleotides agree with TRBD1. Losses at the gene ends were 5 bases for V and 1 base for J; bases not matched to a gene: 9. Germline V gene sequence: CDR1 SGHTA, CDR2 FQGNSA. This CDR3 has 16 amino acids. CDR3 DNA sequence: TGTGCCAGCAGCGGGCCGGACAGGGCGTTTAACTATGGCTACACCTTC. Amino acids: CASSGPDRAFNYGYTF. Drawing the rest from reference TRBV7-2 and TRBJ1-2, the complete variable domain is GAGVSQSPSNKVTEKGKDVELRCDPISGHTALYWYRQSLGQGLEFLIYFQGNSAPDKSGLPSDRFSAERTGGSVSTLTIQRTQQEDSAVYLCASSGPDRAFNYGYTFGSGTRLTVV.

Comments on this clone: The same CDR3 is also encoded by other DNA sequences in this sample. The chain links TRBV7-3 to TRBJ1-1; the match to TRBD1 covers 9 bases. The germline V gene encodes CDR1 SGHTA and CDR2 FQGTGA. The CDR3 has 15 residues. J gave up 1 base and V 0 bases, and 0 bases lay outside the gene matches. This CDR3 is CASSLTGQGNTEAFF. CDR3 in DNA: TGTGCCAGCAGCTTAACGGGACAGGGGAACACTGAAGCTTTCTTT. The full variable domain, its missing parts supplied by reference TRBV7-3 and TRBJ1-1, is GAGVSQTPSNKVTEKGKYVELRCDPISGHTALYWYRQSLGQGPEFLIYFQGTGAADDSGLPNDRFFAVRPEGSVSTLKIQRTERGDSAVYLCASSLTGQGNTEAFFGQGTRLTVV.

This rearrangement joins TRBV6-5 to TRBJ2-1, with 10 bases lining up with TRBD2. The CDR3 covers 15 residues. Germline assignment: CDR1 MNHEY and CDR2 SVGAGI. J gave up 3 bases and V 5 bases, and 4 bases lay outside the gene matches. The DNA of the CDR3 is TGTGCCAGCAGTCAACTAGCGGGGTTCTACAATGAGCAGTTCTTC. Amino acids: CASSQLAGFYNEQFF.

V usage is TRBV28 and J usage is TRBJ2-3; maybe TRBD1 (5 bases). The CDR3 is 16 residues long. Germline CDR1 and CDR2: MDHEN and SYDVKM. Deletions cut 1 base from V and 4 bases from J, with 15 bases between. This chain's CDR3 is CASSLSLDKPSDTQYF. Here the CDR3 DNA reads TGTGCCAGCAGTTTATCACTGGACAAGCCATCAGATACGCAGTATTTT.

The chain combines TRBV11-2 with TRBJ1-5; TRBD1 matches at 7 bases. Trimming removed 5 bases from V and 5 bases from J; junction bases left unmatched: 3. The CDR3 loop spans 13 amino acids. Per germline, CDR1 SGHAT and CDR2 FQNNGV. As DNA, the CDR3 is TGTGCCAGCAGCCCAGGGGGGCATCAGCCCCAGCATTTT. As protein: CASSPGGHQPQHF.

This rearrangement joins TRBV4-2 to TRBJ1-6; the match to TRBD1 covers 8 bases. The germline V gene has CDR1 LGHNA and CDR2 YNFKEQ. CDR3 length: 18 residues. J lost 10 bases, V lost 0 bases, and 14 bases had no gene match. CDR3 coding DNA: TGTGCCAGCAGCCAAGATTTTTCGGGTTTGCAGGGGGCGTCACCCCTCCACTTT. Amino acid sequence: CASSQDFSGLQGASPLHF.

The chain carries TRBV19 and TRBJ1-2; D gene uncertain. Trimming took off 3 bases at V and 5 bases at J, with 16 bases between the two ends. CDR1 is LNHDA and CDR2 is SQIVND in the germline V gene (reference sequence). This CDR3 comprises 15 residues. CDR3 amino acids: CASSMGLPKLYGYTF. The CDR3 DNA follows: TGTGCCAGTAGTATGGGCCTTCCGAAACTGTATGGCTACACCTTC.

The chain links TRBV28 to TRBJ2-2, with a tentative D call TRBD1 (6 bases). This CDR3 contains 13 residues. Germline CDR1 MDHEN, CDR2 SYDVKM. Trimming cost V 4 bases and J 5 bases, with 8 bases left between them. The CDR3 sequence: CASSSGETGELFF. As DNA, the CDR3 is TGTGCCAGCAGTTCAGGGGAAACCGGGGAGCTGTTTTTT.